A single sample is the source of the 2 T cell receptor beta chains below, sequenced in a study of blood T cells in healthy people across ages. The second PCR ran about 6 to 12 cycles with a sample-barcoded 5' primer and J-beta primers. TCRdb independently ran MiXCR on the 5' RACE reads; one entry per CDR3 protein. This repertoire shows roughly 930,000 distinct CDR3 sequences, roughly 50% found once; its top ten account for about an eighth. The material sequenced was blood. The origin of the receptors is a man aged 30 to 39 in good health.

This clonotype occurred a few times. The chain joins TRBV7-2 to TRBJ2-1; D gene unclear. V was shortened by 1 base and J by 4 bases, with 5 bases between the two germline ends. Germline-derived CDR1 and CDR2 are SGHTA and FQGNSA. The CDR3 runs to 13 residues. The CDR3 spells CASSLEKYNEQFF. The CDR3 bases are TGTGCCAGCAGCTTAGAAAAGTACAATGAGCAGTTCTTC. Full variable domain (missing parts from reference TRBV7-2 and TRBJ2-1): GAGVSQSPSNKVTEKGKDVELRCDPISGHTALYWYRQSLGQGLEFLIYFQGNSAPDKSGLPSDRFSAERTGGSVSTLTIQRTQQEDSAVYLCASSLEKYNEQFFGPGTRLTVL.

In this sample, this clonotype turned up a few times. The gene calls are TRBV4-1 and TRBJ2-1, with D possibly being TRBD1 (6 bases). V was pared by 5 bases and J by 2 bases, with 10 bases between. This CDR3 region has 14 residues. The germline gives CDR1 MGHRA, CDR2 YSYEKL. CDR3 sequence reads: CASSVRQAYNEQFF. As DNA, the CDR3 is TGCGCCAGCAGCGTTCGACAGGCCTACAATGAGCAGTTCTTC.